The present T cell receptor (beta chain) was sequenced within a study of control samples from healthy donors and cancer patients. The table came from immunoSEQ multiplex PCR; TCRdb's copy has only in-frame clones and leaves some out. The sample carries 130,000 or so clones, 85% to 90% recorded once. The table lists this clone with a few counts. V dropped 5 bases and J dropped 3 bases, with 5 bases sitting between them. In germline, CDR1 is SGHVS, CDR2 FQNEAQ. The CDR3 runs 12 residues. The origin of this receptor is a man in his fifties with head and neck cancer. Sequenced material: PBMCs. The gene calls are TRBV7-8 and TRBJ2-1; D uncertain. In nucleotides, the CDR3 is TGTGCCAGCAGCCTTCTCTACAATGAGCAGTTCTTC. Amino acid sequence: CASSLLYNEQFF. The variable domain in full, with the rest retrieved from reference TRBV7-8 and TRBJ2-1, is GAGVSQSPRYKVAKRGQDVALRCDPISGHVSLFWYQQALGQGPEFLTYFQNEAQLDKSGLPSDRFFAERPEGSVSTLKIQRTQQEDSAVYLCASSLLYNEQFFGPGTRLTVL.